Listed below are T cell receptor beta chains from one sample, sequenced in a study of cytomegalovirus exposure and HLA in healthy donors. Data came from immunoSEQ multiplex PCR; TCRdb stores just in-frame clones and leaves some out. The repertoire includes 90,000 to 130,000 clones, roughly 80% of them detected once, and more than 20% sits in the top ten. Sequenced: PBMCs. All receptors come from a man younger than 40 in good health and CMV-seropositive. CDR3s include the opening cysteine and the closing phenylalanine or tryptophan. A D gene is named only where the DNA matches it firmly. Expanded clones get a size class; other rows say once, few or many, or leave the size out.

V gene,J gene,clone size,D gene,CDR3 DNA,CDR3 protein
TRBV7-2,TRBJ1-3,-,-,TGTGCCAGCAGCTTATCAGGTCCGAGCTCTGGAAACACCATATATTTT,CASSLSGPSSGNTIYF
TRBV19,TRBJ1-1,-,-,TGTGCCAGTAGTCTTCGTCGGAACACTGAAGCTTTCTTT,CASSLRRNTEAFF
TRBV7-9,TRBJ2-3,few,-,TGTGCCAGCAGCTTTGGCGGCCGGGGAGATACGCAGTATTTT,CASSFGGRGDTQYF
TRBV11-3,TRBJ2-5,-,-,TGTGCCAGCAGCTTAGGGGACACCAGGGAAGAGACCCAGTACTTC,CASSLGDTREETQYF
TRBV18,TRBJ1-2,-,-,TGTGCCAGCTCTGACAGCCTCTACTATGGCTACACCTTC,CASSDSLYYGYTF
TRBV7-8,TRBJ2-1,-,-,TGTGCCAGCAGCCCAAGTTCGCAGGGTACGAATGAGCAGTTCTTC,CASSPSSQGTNEQFF
TRBV18,TRBJ2-3,-,TRBD2,TGTGCCAGCTCACTAGCGGGAGGGCGTCTCGGCACAGATACGCAGTATTTT,CASSLAGGRLGTDTQYF
TRBV13,TRBJ2-3,-,-,TGTGCCAGCAGCTCGTACGAGGATACGCAGTATTTT,CASSSYEDTQYF
TRBV4-1,TRBJ2-3,once,TRBD1,TGCGCCAGCAGCCCGACCCCGGGACAGGGGGCATATACGCAGTATTTT,CASSPTPGQGAYTQYF
TRBV15,TRBJ2-7,-,TRBD1,TGTGCCACCAGCATCCGGACAGGACACATCTCCTACGAGCAGTACTTC,CATSIRTGHISYEQYF
TRBV5-8,TRBJ1-5,-,-,TGTGCCAGCAGCTCTGGACTCAATCAGCCCCAGCATTTT,CASSSGLNQPQHF
TRBV5-8,TRBJ2-1,-,TRBD2,TGTGCCAGCAGCTTGGAGGCTAGCGGGTACTACAATGAGCAGTTCTTC,CASSLEASGYYNEQFF
TRBV7-9,TRBJ1-1,once,-,TGTGCCAGCAGCTTAGAGGGGATTGCGGCGGAAGCTTTCTTT,CASSLEGIAAEAFF
TRBV7-9,TRBJ2-6,few,TRBD1,TGTGCCAGCAGCTTCCCAGGGGGTTCTGGGGCCAACGTCCTGACTTTC,CASSFPGGSGANVLTF
TRBV28,TRBJ2-6,-,-,TGTGCCAGCAGGTCGGACACCTCTGGGGCCAACGTCCTGACTTTC,CASRSDTSGANVLTF
TRBV30,TRBJ1-3,-,-,TGTGCCTGGAGTGTCTCGGGAACCATATATTTT,CAWSVSGTIYF
TRBV25-1,TRBJ2-5,-,-,TGTGCCAGCAGTCAAGCCCATCAAGAGACCCAGTACTTC,CASSQAHQETQYF
TRBV5-4,TRBJ1-1,few,-,TGTGCCAGCAGCCCGACAGGAATGAACACTGAAGCTTTCTTT,CASSPTGMNTEAFF
TRBV10-1,TRBJ2-1,-,-,TGCGCCAGCAGTGAGTCGAGGGTCAGCCGGCAGTTCTTC,CASSESRVSRQFF
TRBV10-2,TRBJ1-1,-,TRBD1,TGCGCCAGCAGTAGAGGGGGCCTCACTGAAGCTTTCTTT,CASSRGGLTEAFF
TRBV6-6,TRBJ2-5,-,TRBD2,TGTGCCAGCTTAGGGGCTAGCGGGGACCAAGAGACCCAGTACTTC,CASLGASGDQETQYF
TRBV28,TRBJ2-7,-,TRBD2,TGTGCCAGCAGCCCCCCGATAGCGGGGCCCTACGAGCAGTACTTC,CASSPPIAGPYEQYF
TRBV7-2,TRBJ1-2,-,-,TGTGCCAGCAGCTTAAAGGCAAACTATGGCCACACCTTC,CASSLKANYGHTF
TRBV6-1,TRBJ2-2,-,-,TGTGCCAGCAGTTCGTACGGGAGAGGTGACGGGGAGCTGTTTTTT,CASSSYGRGDGELFF
TRBV6-6,TRBJ2-3,-,-,TGTGCCAGCAAAGCATTACAGGCGGCAGATACGCAGTATTTT,CASKALQAADTQYF
TRBV15,TRBJ2-7,few,TRBD2,TGTGCCACCAGCAGAGATGCGGGACTAAGCTACGAGCAGTACTTC,CATSRDAGLSYEQYF
TRBV6-5,TRBJ1-2,-,TRBD1,TGTGCCAGCAGTCTAGACAGGGGGCAGGGTGGCTACACCTTC,CASSLDRGQGGYTF
TRBV5-4,TRBJ2-5,-,-,TGTGCCCAGGGTGGCCAACAAGAGACCCAGTACTTC,CAQGGQQETQYF
TRBV4-1,TRBJ1-2,few,-,TGCGCCAGCAGCCAAGAAGAAACAGGGCACCTCTATGGCTACACCTTC,CASSQEETGHLYGYTF
TRBV19,TRBJ1-1,once,TRBD1,TGTGCCAGTACCCCTGGGACAGGGGGCCGGATGAACACTGAAGCTTTCTTT,CASTPGTGGRMNTEAFF
TRBV7-9,TRBJ1-2,few,-,TGTGCCAGCAGCTTATTGGGGCCCTATGGCTACACCTTC,CASSLLGPYGYTF
TRBV28,TRBJ2-1,-,TRBD1,TGTGCCAGCAGTTTGCCGGACAGGATGCAGTTCTTC,CASSLPDRMQFF
TRBV25-1,TRBJ2-5,few,TRBD2,TGTGCCAGCAGTGGACCCCTCGGGGGAGGGAGGGAGACCCAGTACTTC,CASSGPLGGGRETQYF
TRBV10-1,TRBJ2-4,-,TRBD1,TGCGCCAGCACCAAGACAGGGGACATTCAGTACTTC,CASTKTGDIQYF
TRBV2,TRBJ2-2,-,-,TGTGCCAGCAGCGGCGGGCTCAAGAACACCGGGGAGCTGTTTTTT,CASSGGLKNTGELFF
TRBV28,TRBJ2-5,-,-,TGTGCCAGCAGTCAACAGGGATGGGGTCAAGAGACCCAGTACTTC,CASSQQGWGQETQYF
TRBV27,TRBJ2-7,-,TRBD1,TGTGCCAGCAGTGGACAGGGTGGCCACGAGCAGTACTTC,CASSGQGGHEQYF
TRBV5-3,TRBJ1-3,-,-,TGTGCCAGAAGCTCCTTCGATAGCCTATACTCTGGAAACACCATATATTTT,CARSSFDSLYSGNTIYF
TRBV18,TRBJ1-5,-,-,TGTGCCAGCTCATCAAGGAGGGGAGGTTTTTCGGAGGGGAGCAATCAGCCCCAGCATTTT,CASSSRRGGFSEGSNQPQHF
TRBV7-3,TRBJ2-6,-,-,TGTGCCAGCAGCCCTTCTTCTGGGGCCAACGTCCTGACTTTC,CASSPSSGANVLTF
TRBV29-1,TRBJ1-4,-,-,TGCAGCATTACGGGAACAACTAATGAAAAACTGTTTTTT,CSITGTTNEKLFF